This TCR beta chain was captured in a study of low-dose radiotherapy and immunotherapy resistance in tumors. Per the germline V gene, CDR1 is MNHNS and CDR2 is SASEGT. The CDR3 spans 15 residues. The V end was cut by 4 bases, the J end by 5 bases, with 15 bases between. Many counts were recorded for this clonotype. Time point specified: after trial treatment. Treatment: LDRT plus nivolumab, ipilimumab, low-dose cyclophosphamide and aspirin (RACIN trial). The therapy administered to donors comprised nivolumab, ipilimumab, aspirin, low-dose cyclophosphamide and low-dose radiotherapy. Patients with advanced, tumor-infiltrating lymphocyte-negative solid tumors were eligible. Gene-specific TRAV and TRBV primers were used for first-strand cDNA, covering alpha and beta chains. TCR amplification involved about 19 PCR cycles with a constant-region primer and V-primer adapter. With in vitro transcription, the isolated mRNA was amplified. A single record per CDR3 protein comes from TCRdb applying MiXCR to the reads. Here the sample spans about 97,000 distinct CDR3 sequences, around 21% being singletons.

The sequence was obtained from a male donor with prostate cancer. The input for sequencing was PBMCs, taken after low-dose radiotherapy plus immunotherapy. This chain connects TRBV6-1 to TRBJ2-1; possibly TRBD1 for D (5 bases). CDR3 in DNA: TGTGCCAGCAGTGTCGGCAGGGTCGCCCACAATGAGCAGTTCTTC. Its translation: CASSVGRVAHNEQFF.